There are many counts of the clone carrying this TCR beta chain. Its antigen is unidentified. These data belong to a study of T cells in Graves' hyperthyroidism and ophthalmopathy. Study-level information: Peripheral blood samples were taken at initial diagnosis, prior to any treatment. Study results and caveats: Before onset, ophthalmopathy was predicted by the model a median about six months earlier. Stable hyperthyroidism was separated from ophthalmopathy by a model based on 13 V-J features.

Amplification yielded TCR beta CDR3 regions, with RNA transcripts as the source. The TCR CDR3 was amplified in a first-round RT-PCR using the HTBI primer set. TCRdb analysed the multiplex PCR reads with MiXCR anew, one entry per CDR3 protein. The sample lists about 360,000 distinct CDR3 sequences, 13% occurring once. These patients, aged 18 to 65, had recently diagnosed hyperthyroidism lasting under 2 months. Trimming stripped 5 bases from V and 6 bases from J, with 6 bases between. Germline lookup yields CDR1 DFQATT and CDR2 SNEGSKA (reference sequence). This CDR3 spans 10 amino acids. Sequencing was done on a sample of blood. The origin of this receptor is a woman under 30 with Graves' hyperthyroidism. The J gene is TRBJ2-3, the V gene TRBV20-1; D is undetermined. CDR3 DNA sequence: TGCAGTGCTTCAGTTGATACGCAGTATTTT. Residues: CSASVDTQYF.